The next 18 T cell receptor beta chains were all read from a single sample in a study of cytomegalovirus exposure and HLA in healthy donors. The PCR employed 60 Vbeta primers together with 13 Jbeta primers. Assay used: immunoSEQ multiplex PCR; TCRdb lists only in-frame clones, some missing. This sample yields 250,000 or so clones, of which more than 75% are seen a single time; over 1% belongs to the top ten. The sample taken for sequencing was PBMCs. These receptors were obtained from a human donor in good health.

This clone came up once. The chain combines TRBV5-4 with TRBJ2-1, with 11 positions matching TRBD2. The germline V gene has CDR1 SGHNT and CDR2 YYREEE (reference sequence). The V and J ends lost 4 bases and 3 bases, in that order; junction bases with no gene match: 3. The CDR3 loop spans 15 amino acids. The CDR3 spells CASSPTSGSYNEQFF. The CDR3 DNA reads as TGTGCCAGCAGCCCTACTAGCGGGAGCTACAATGAGCAGTTCTTC.

The V call is TRBV5-4, the J call TRBJ2-7; 8 nucleotides line up with TRBD1. Germline CDR1 SGHNT, CDR2 YYREEE (reference sequence). The CDR3 spans 15 residues. V lost 0 bases to trimming and J lost 6 bases; unmatched junction nucleotides: 8. CDR3 amino acids: CASSLGVDRAFEQYF. CDR3 sequence (DNA): TGTGCCAGCAGCTTGGGCGTGGACAGGGCTTTCGAGCAGTACTTC.

For this clone: The sample holds other DNA sequences that translate to the same CDR3. The V gene is TRBV19, the J gene TRBJ2-1; D call uncertain. This CDR3 has 12 amino acids. V gave up 6 bases and J gave up 4 bases, with 7 bases separating them. Germline V gives CDR1 LNHDA, CDR2 SQIVND (reference sequence). Written as DNA, the CDR3 is TGTGCCAGTAGCACCGGGTACAATGAGCAGTTCTTC. It encodes CASSTGYNEQFF.

The gene calls are TRBV5-1 and TRBJ1-3, with 8 bases lining up with TRBD1. V dropped 0 bases and J dropped 0; count of bases not matched to a gene: 5. Germline-derived CDR1 and CDR2 are SGHRS and YFSETQ. This CDR3 region has 17 residues. For the CDR3, the DNA is TGCGCCAGCAGCTTGGTCCCAGGGGGCCTCTCTGGAAACACCATATATTTT. It specifies CASSLVPGGLSGNTIYF.

This rearrangement joins TRBV6-5 to TRBJ2-7, with D unresolved. Germline CDR1 and CDR2: MNHEY and SVGAGI. With 6 bases removed from V and 3 bases from J, the gap between germline ends came to 9 bases. The length of the CDR3 is 12 residues. DNA for the CDR3: TGTGCCAGCAGCACGACAAGCTACGAGCAGTACTTC. This codes for CASSTTSYEQYF.

The rearrangement joins TRBV29-1 to TRBJ1-2; 9 bases line up with TRBD1. Germline V gives CDR1 SQVTM, CDR2 ANQGSEA. The CDR3 length is 12 residues. V lost 4 bases to trimming and J lost 6 bases; unmatched junction nucleotides: 3. The CDR3 DNA sequence: TGCAGCGTTGGAAGGACAGGGGATGGCTACACCTTC. Its translation is CSVGRTGDGYTF. The variable domain in full, completed from reference TRBV29-1 and TRBJ1-2, reads SAVISQKPSRDICQRGTSLTIQCQVDSQVTMMFWYRQQPGQSLTLIATANQGSEATYESGFVIDKFPISRPNLTFSTLTVSNMSPEDSSIYLCSVGRTGDGYTFGSGTRLTVV.

This chain links TRBV5-1 with TRBJ1-6; no clear D gene. V was clipped by 2 bases and J by 0 bases, with 9 bases between them. The length of the CDR3 is 16 residues. In germline, CDR1 is SGHRS, CDR2 YFSETQ. The CDR3 here is CASSFTPASYNSPLHF. The CDR3 DNA reads TGCGCCAGCAGCTTTACACCTGCCTCCTATAATTCACCCCTCCACTTT. Using reference TRBV5-1 and TRBJ1-6 for the parts outside the CDR3, the full variable domain is KAGVTQTPRYLIKTRGQQVTLSCSPISGHRSVSWYQQTPGQGLQFLFEYFSETQRNKGNFPGRFSGRQFSNSRSEMNVSTLELGDSALYLCASSFTPASYNSPLHFGNGTRLTVT.

This rearrangement joins TRBV7-9 to TRBJ2-3, with D perhaps matching TRBD1 (5 bases). This CDR3 has 14 amino acids. Germline V gene lookup returns CDR1 SEHNR and CDR2 FQNEAQ (reference sequence). The V end was cut by 4 bases, the J end by 0 bases, with 8 bases between. As DNA, the CDR3 is TGTGCCAGCAGCTCACAGGATAGCACAGATACGCAGTATTTT. This encodes CASSSQDSTDTQYF.

The gene calls are TRBV5-1 and TRBJ1-2; 10 bases are a match to TRBD1. The germline V gene has CDR1 SGHRS and CDR2 YFSETQ. The CDR3 totals 15 residues. The V and J ends lost 0 bases and 6 bases, in that order; junction bases with no gene match: 5. CDR3 coding DNA: TGCGCCAGCAGCTTGGAAGAGGGGACAGGGGATGGCTACACCTTC. This gives the protein CASSLEEGTGDGYTF.

The rearrangement joins TRBV2 to TRBJ1-2; D might be TRBD1 (6 bases). The CDR3 is 13 residues long. The germline gives CDR1 SNHLY, CDR2 FYNNEI. V dropped 6 bases and J dropped 3 bases, with 11 bases sitting between them. The CDR3 protein is CASSGTRYYGYTF. CDR3 DNA sequence: TGTGCCAGCAGCGGGACACGGTACTATGGCTACACCTTC.

V usage is TRBV9 and J usage is TRBJ2-1; TRBD1 might be the D (5 bases). Trimming shortened V by 2 bases and J by 8 bases, and 14 bases separated the two germline ends. The length of the CDR3 is 14 residues. Germline loops: CDR1 SGDLS, CDR2 YYNGEE. The CDR3 DNA reads TGTGCCAGCAGCGTGGGTTATAGGGGCGATGAGCAGTTCTTC. Encoded protein: CASSVGYRGDEQFF.

The chain couples TRBV11-3 to TRBJ2-7; D is possibly TRBD1 (5 bases). Germline assignment: CDR1 SGHNT and CDR2 YENEEA. The CDR3 is 14 residues long. The V end lost 1 base, the J end lost 2 bases, and 9 bases lay between the germline ends. The CDR3, as DNA: TGTGCCAGCAGCTTAGGGGGCGCAACCTACGAGCAGTACTTC. It codes for CASSLGGATYEQYF.

The CDR3 coding sequence is TGCGCCAGCAGCTGGGGGGACGGATCCTACGAGCAGTACTTC. Translating gives CASSWGDGSYEQYF. The chain joins TRBV5-1 to TRBJ2-7, with D tentatively TRBD2 (6 bases). Germline lookup yields CDR1 SGHRS and CDR2 YFSETQ. The CDR3 extends over 14 amino acids. The V and J ends lost 3 bases and 1 base respectively, with 11 bases between them.

This chain connects TRBV2 to TRBJ1-5; the match to TRBD1 covers 8 bases. The CDR3 covers 16 residues. V was clipped by 0 bases and J by 0 bases; unmatched bases: 1. CDR1 and CDR2 from the germline V gene are SNHLY and FYNNEI. CDR3 bases: TGTGCCAGCAGTGAAGCCACAGGGGGTAGCAATCAGCCCCAGCATTTT. It encodes CASSEATGGSNQPQHF.

The CDR3 loop is CASSEQTGTPQQFF. The DNA for the CDR3 is TGTGCCAGCAGCGAACAAACTGGGACTCCGCAGCAGTTCTTC. The chain has TRBV9 and TRBJ2-1; a weak D match, TRBD2 (6 bases). V lost 3 bases and J lost 11, with 18 bases in between. The germline gives CDR1 SGDLS, CDR2 YYNGEE. This CDR3 has 14 residues. Variable domain in full (rest from reference TRBV9 and TRBJ2-1): DSGVTQTPKHLITATGQRVTLRCSPRSGDLSVYWYQQSLDQGLQFLIQYYNGEERAKGNILERFSAQQFPDLHSELNLSSLELGDSALYFCASSEQTGTPQQFFGPGTRLTVL.

The chain recombines TRBV7-9 with TRBJ2-3, with unresolved D. The germline V gene has CDR1 SEHNR and CDR2 FQNEAQ (reference sequence). The CDR3 is 12 amino acids. V dropped 2 bases and J dropped 3 bases, with 3 bases sitting between them. This CDR3 reads CASSLPTDTQYF. CDR3 in DNA: TGTGCCAGCAGCTTACCGACAGATACGCAGTATTTT.

The chain recombines TRBV10-1 with TRBJ1-4; D ambiguous. Germline-derived CDR1 and CDR2 are WNHNN and SYGVQD (reference sequence). V lost 2 bases to trimming and J lost 7 bases, with 14 bases between them. The CDR3 loop spans 15 amino acids. The CDR3 is CASSEGLLTGEKLFF. CDR3 DNA sequence: TGCGCCAGCAGTGAGGGCCTTCTTACGGGTGAAAAACTGTTTTTT.

The gene calls are TRBV28 and TRBJ2-7; TRBD1 aligns across 8 bases. Germline V gene data show CDR1 as MDHEN and CDR2 as SYDVKM. J lost 4 bases, V lost 6 bases, and 8 bases had no gene match. There are 14 residues in the CDR3. The CDR3: CASRLVDRAYEQYF. As DNA, the CDR3 is TGTGCCAGCAGGCTTGTGGACAGGGCTTACGAGCAGTACTTC.